The 2 T cell receptor beta chains below all came from one sample that was sequenced in a study of CD8 T cells in ankylosing spondylitis. TCRdb itself ran the 5' RACE reads through MiXCR, one entry per CDR3 protein. This table has fewer than 130,000 distinct CDR3 sequences, 24% appearing once. The material sequenced was synovial fluid, either unsorted or a sorted T cell fraction (not recorded which). The source of these receptors is a male donor with ankylosing spondylitis.

This chain joins TRBV29-1 and TRBJ2-1, with D possibly TRBD1 on 5 matching bases. The CDR3 has 12 amino acids. Looked up from germline, CDR1 is SQVTM and CDR2 is ANQGSEA. Trimming removed 3 bases at V and 10 bases at J, with 13 bases between. The CDR3 spells CSVDMGRQEQFF. The DNA for the CDR3 is TGCAGCGTTGACATGGGGCGACAAGAGCAGTTCTTC.

This clonotype was found a few times. V usage is TRBV6-6 and J usage is TRBJ2-2; D is uncertain. The CDR3 is 12 residues long. With 8 bases removed from V and 4 bases from J, the gap between germline ends came to 8 bases. Germline loops: CDR1 MNHNY, CDR2 SVGAGI (reference sequence). In DNA, the CDR3 is TGTGCCAGCCTAGGCCTCACCGGGGAGCTGTTTTTT. Amino acids: CASLGLTGELFF.